The 19 T cell receptor beta chains presented below share a single source sample, sequenced in a study of tumor-infiltrating lymphocytes in oesophageal squamous cell carcinoma. MiXCR, applied by TCRdb to the PCR reads, yields one record per CDR3 protein. The sample includes about 14,000 distinct CDR3 sequences, almost 50% of them seen just once. The sequencing input was blood. These TCRs come from a male donor with esophageal squamous cell carcinoma.

This clonotype was counted a few times. J is TRBJ1-6 and V is TRBV2; 10 bases are a match to TRBD1. There are 12 residues in the CDR3. Losses at the gene ends were 7 bases for V and 16 bases for J; bases not matched to a gene: 7. Germline V gene lookup returns CDR1 SNHLY and CDR2 FYNNEI. CDR3 nucleotides: TGTGCCAGCACTAGACCGGGACAGGGGCTCCACTTT. Its protein product is CASTRPGQGLHF. Full variable domain (missing parts from reference TRBV2 and TRBJ1-6): EPEVTQTPSHQVTQMGQEVILRCVPISNHLYFYWYRQILGQKVEFLVSFYNNEISEKSEIFDDQFSVERPDGSNFTLKIRSTKLEDSAMYFCASTRPGQGLHFGNGTRLTVT.

This clonotype was counted a few times. The V and J genes are TRBV12-3 or TRBV12-4 and TRBJ2-3; 9 bases line up with TRBD2. The end of the DNA fits TRBJ2-7 better, so the J call may be wrong. The CDR3 is 15 amino acids. CDR3 DNA sequence: TGTGCCAGCAGTTTAGCTAGCGGGAGAAGCAACGAGCAGTACTTC. It codes for CASSLASGRSNEQYF.

This chain links TRBV12-3 or TRBV12-4 with TRBJ1-2; D unresolved. This CDR3 region has 14 residues. Between the trimmed V and J ends, which lost 3 bases and 7 bases, there was a span of 15 bases. CDR3 coding DNA: TGTGCCAGCAGTTTGGGGAGGGATAGAGGTGGCTACACCTTC. It codes for CASSLGRDRGGYTF.

The chain is built from TRBV6-5 and TRBJ2-1; perhaps TRBD1 as D (5 bases). Germline V gives CDR1 MNHEY, CDR2 SVGAGI. Trimming removed 2 bases from V and 10 bases from J, with 6 bases in between. The CDR3 is 11 residues long. The CDR3 DNA sequence: TGTGCCAGCAGTTACAGGGGCGAGCAGTTCTTC. Its translation is CASSYRGEQFF.

By share of the sample, this clonotype is medium-sized. J is TRBJ2-7 and V is TRBV11-3; 8 bases map to TRBD1. The CDR3 runs 14 residues. The V gene's germline CDR1 is SGHNT and CDR2 YENEEA. Trimming removed 2 bases from V and 2 bases from J; junction bases left unmatched: 2. DNA of the CDR3: TGTGCCAGCAGCTTAAACAGGGGGGCCTACGAGCAGTACTTC. Translated, it gives CASSLNRGAYEQYF.

This clonotype was seen a single time. V gene TRBV6-8 combines with J gene TRBJ1-4; 7 bases match TRBD1. With V trimmed by 5 bases and J by 4 bases, 7 bases remained unmatched. CDR1 and CDR2 from the germline V gene are MNHGY and SAAAGT. This CDR3 comprises 15 residues. The CDR3 DNA reads TGTGCCAGCAGTACAGGGACAGCCATTAATGAAAAACTGTTTTTT. Protein: CASSTGTAINEKLFF.

J is TRBJ1-1 and V is TRBV7-9; D call uncertain. The CDR3 contains 13 residues. Per germline, CDR1 SEHNR and CDR2 FQNEAQ (reference sequence). Trimming took 5 bases from V and 3 from J, leaving 10 bases between them. CDR3 bases: TGTGCCAGCAGCGTGAAAGTCGACACTGAAGCTTTCTTT. Encoded protein: CASSVKVDTEAFF. The full variable domain, completed using reference TRBV7-9 and TRBJ1-1, is DTGVSQNPRHKITKRGQNVTFRCDPISEHNRLYWYRQTLGQGPEFLTYFQNEAQLEKSRLLSDRFSAERPKGSFSTLEIQRTEQGDSAMYLCASSVKVDTEAFFGQGTRLTVV.

This chain joins TRBV7-3 and TRBJ2-3; no firm D call. The last part of the DNA fits TRBJ1-1 better; the J call may be wrong. The length of the CDR3 is 13 residues. Germline CDR1 and CDR2: SGHTA and FQGTGA. As DNA, the CDR3 is TGTGCCAGCAGCTTTAACATGAACACTGAAGCTTTCTTT. It encodes CASSFNMNTEAFF.

The chain combines TRBV6-1 with TRBJ2-3, with 7 bases identical to TRBD2. CDR1 and CDR2 from the germline V gene are MNHNS and SASEGT. CDR3 length equals 17 residues. V lost 2 bases and J lost 3; bases outside the gene matches: 11. This CDR3 reads CASSEKLGGEGTDTQYF. CDR3 DNA sequence: TGTGCCAGCAGTGAAAAACTTGGGGGGGAGGGGACAGATACGCAGTATTTT.

The chain couples TRBV25-1 to TRBJ2-1, with D possibly being TRBD2 (6 bases). The CDR3 length is 11 residues. Germline loops: CDR1 MGHDK, CDR2 SYGVNS. The V end lost 4 bases, the J end lost 11 bases, and 9 bases lay between the germline ends. In nucleotides, the CDR3 is TGTGCCAGCAGTGCGGGGGTTAAGCAGTTCTTC. The encoded protein is CASSAGVKQFF.

V is TRBV7-2 and J is TRBJ2-1; unclear D gene. This CDR3 region has 15 residues. Germline-derived CDR1 and CDR2 are SGHTA and FQGNSA. The germline V and J ends were trimmed by 5 bases and 3 bases, with 14 bases remaining between them. The CDR3 spells CASSPDSTNYNEQFF. The DNA for the CDR3 is TGTGCCAGCAGCCCAGACTCGACCAACTACAATGAGCAGTTCTTC.

J is TRBJ1-2 and V is TRBV6-1, with D unresolved. V lost 1 base, J lost 7 bases, and 10 bases lay in between. The germline CDR1 and CDR2 sequences are MNHNS and SASEGT. This CDR3 has 13 amino acids. The CDR3 loop reads CASSEGGGSGYTF. CDR3 nucleotides: TGTGCCAGCAGTGAAGGGGGTGGTAGTGGCTACACCTTC.

This clonotype showed up just once. The V and J genes are TRBV7-9 and TRBJ2-5; TRBD2 matches at 7 bases. The DNA end is more similar to TRBJ2-7, so the J call may be wrong. This CDR3 contains 14 residues. Germline CDR1 is SEHNR and CDR2 is FQNEAQ (reference sequence). CDR3 in amino acids: CASSLSGMVHEQYF. The CDR3 DNA sequence: TGTGCCAGCAGCCTAAGCGGGATGGTACACGAGCAGTACTTC.

As concerns this clonotype: Because it lacks the conserved phenylalanine or tryptophan at the end, this CDR3 is likely a read error. It is unclear where the CDR3 begins or ends on the DNA, so no DNA is shown, and the CDR3 is as TCRdb lists it. The chain employs TRBV7-2 and TRBJ2-6; TRBD2 was called by the table and not checked on the DNA. Termini included, the CDR3 measures 15 amino acids. From germline, CDR1 is SGHTA and CDR2 FQGNSA. CDR3 residues: CASSRGRRNEQFFGP.

This clonotype has more than one count but fewer than ten. The V call is TRBV6-1, the J call TRBJ2-1; 7 nucleotides agree with TRBD1. This CDR3 has 14 amino acids. Germline V gene data show CDR1 as MNHNS and CDR2 as SASEGT. The junction had 4 bases not matched to a gene; V was cut back by 8 bases and J by 0 bases. The CDR3 loop is CASSTGSSYNEQFF. CDR3 DNA sequence: TGTGCCAGCTCGACAGGGAGCTCCTACAATGAGCAGTTCTTC.

The chain uses TRBV7-2 and TRBJ2-3; D could derive from TRBD1 or TRBD2 (5 bases each). The DNA end favors TRBJ2-1, so the J call may be wrong. Germline assignment: CDR1 SGHTA and CDR2 FQGNSA. The CDR3 has 14 amino acids. CDR3 coding DNA: TGTGCCAGCAGCTTCCGGGACCAAAACGATGAGCAGTTCTTC. Protein product: CASSFRDQNDEQFF.

This clonotype was picked up many times. V usage is TRBV6-1 and J usage is TRBJ2-3; the D is unclear. Looked up from germline, CDR1 is MNHNS and CDR2 is SASEGT. The CDR3 spans 16 residues. Trimming pared 4 bases from V and 0 bases from J, leaving 14 bases between. Here the CDR3 DNA reads TGTGCCAGCAGTGGGGCGGTCACGGCAAGCACAGATACGCAGTATTTT. Translating it yields CASSGAVTASTDTQYF.

CDR3 bases: TGTGCCAGCAGAAAAACCCCGGCAACACCGGGAGGGCCGACCAGGAAATACAATGAGCAGTACTTC. Residues: CASRKTPATPGGPTRKYNEQYF. The chain has TRBV11-2 and TRBJ2-7; 8 bases match TRBD2. J was trimmed by 7 bases and V by 6 bases; bases with no gene match: 35. The CDR3 spans 22 residues. Looked up from germline, CDR1 is SGHAT and CDR2 is FQNNGV.

This clonotype was seen repeatedly, ten times or more. This could be a read error, since a much larger clone is one nucleotide away. This chain links TRBV24-1 with TRBJ2-7; D call uncertain. There are 11 residues in the CDR3. Germline CDR1 KGHDR, CDR2 SFDVKD. The ends were cut back, 5 bases at V and 7 bases at J, with 8 bases in the middle. This CDR3 is CATSGFDEQYF. The CDR3 nucleotides are TGTGCCACCAGTGGTTTCGATGAGCAGTACTTC.